The 24 T cell receptor beta chains given below trace back to one sample, sequenced in a study of T-cell memory formation after mild COVID-19. Each CDR3 protein is one row after TCRdb ran MiXCR on the 5' RACE reads. This sample has about 250,000 distinct CDR3 sequences, with 15% to 17% found just once. Sequencing was done on a sample of PBMCs or a T cell subset sorted from them (not recorded which). The source is an adult woman who had mild COVID-19 (a few samples of this study predate the infection). Cell type and time point are not known.

The gene calls are TRBV27 and TRBJ1-4; the D gene is possibly TRBD1 (6 bases). The germline V gene has CDR1 MNHEY and CDR2 SMNVEV (reference sequence). Trimming stripped 8 bases from V and 7 bases from J, with 17 bases between. The CDR3 is made up of 14 amino acids. The CDR3 bases are TGTGCCAGCGGGGAGGCAGGGGCATCTGAAAAACTGTTTTTT. It specifies CASGEAGASEKLFF.

This clonotype was picked up a small number of times. This CDR3 reads CSAREGLAGGRKEYNEQFF. CDR3 in DNA: TGCAGTGCTAGAGAGGGACTAGCGGGAGGGAGGAAGGAGTACAATGAGCAGTTCTTC. The chain couples TRBV20-1 to TRBJ2-1; 16 bases line up with TRBD2. There are 19 residues in the CDR3. Trimming removed 0 bases from V and 4 bases from J; junction bases left unmatched: 9. Germline loops: CDR1 DFQATT, CDR2 SNEGSKA (reference sequence).

J is TRBJ1-1 and V is TRBV30; D unresolved. The CDR3 sequence is 12 residues long. Germline loops: CDR1 GTSNPN, CDR2 SVGIG (reference sequence). V gave up 5 bases and J gave up 2 bases, with 9 bases separating them. The CDR3 DNA sequence: TGTGCCTGGCTAACAGAAAACACTGAAGCTTTCTTT. This codes for CAWLTENTEAFF.

There are a few counts of this clonotype. The V call is TRBV12-3 or TRBV12-4, the J call TRBJ2-5; 7 bases are a match to TRBD1. V lost 6 bases, J lost 7 bases, and 17 bases stayed unmatched. The CDR3 sequence is 16 residues long. CDR3 coding DNA: TGTGCCAGCAGCCCCCGACAGGGTCGGGATAATGGGACCCAGTACTTC. It yields the protein CASSPRQGRDNGTQYF.

The chain carries TRBV20-1 and TRBJ2-7; TRBD2 aligns across 11 bases. Germline V gives CDR1 DFQATT, CDR2 SNEGSKA (reference sequence). The CDR3 loop spans 16 amino acids. With V trimmed by 4 bases and J by 7 bases, 15 bases remained unmatched. CDR3 protein: CSAKLAGAAGIGEQYF. Here the CDR3 DNA reads TGCAGTGCTAAACTAGCGGGAGCAGCCGGAATTGGGGAGCAGTACTTC.

The chain couples TRBV4-1 to TRBJ1-4, with no clear D. Germline V gene sequence: CDR1 MGHRA, CDR2 YSYEKL. The CDR3 covers 16 residues. The V end lost 4 bases, the J end lost 3 bases, and 15 bases lay between the germline ends. The DNA for the CDR3 is TGCGCCAGCAGCCGGGCGACTCGCGGGGCTAATGAAAAACTGTTTTTT. Its protein product is CASSRATRGANEKLFF.

CDR3 sequence reads: CASSLAAGGTSTDTQYF. In nucleotides, the CDR3 is TGTGCCAGCAGTTTGGCGGCGGGGGGAACTAGCACAGATACGCAGTATTTT. V gene TRBV12-3 or TRBV12-4 combines with J gene TRBJ2-3, with 8 nucleotides matching TRBD2. Unmatched junction bases numbered 8, after V lost 3 bases and J lost 0 bases. The CDR3 length is 17 residues.

The gene calls are TRBV4-1 and TRBJ1-4; no clear D gene. With 2 bases removed from V and 5 bases from J, the gap between germline ends came to 18 bases. From germline, CDR1 is MGHRA and CDR2 YSYEKL. The CDR3 is 17 residues long. CDR3 in DNA: TGCGCCAGCAGCCAACACCCCTACACGGCGGTAAATGAAAAACTGTTTTTT. Its protein is CASSQHPYTAVNEKLFF.

This clonotype has more than one count but fewer than ten. The chain links TRBV6-2 or TRBV6-3 to TRBJ2-7; D remains unclear. CDR3 length equals 13 residues. Trimming took 7 bases from V and 0 from J, leaving 10 bases between them. Per germline, CDR1 MNHEY and CDR2 SVGEGT. CDR3 protein: CASTQTSSYEQYF. CDR3 coding DNA: TGTGCCAGCACGCAGACCAGCTCCTACGAGCAGTACTTC.

This clonotype was observed at least ten times. The rearrangement links TRBV20-1 to TRBJ2-7; the match to TRBD2 covers 13 bases. Germline lookup yields CDR1 DFQATT and CDR2 SNEGSKA (reference sequence). The length of the CDR3 is 13 residues. With 7 bases clipped from V and 4 bases from J, the junction kept 4 bases outside the gene matches. CDR3 loop: CSGTSGSWYEQYF. The CDR3 DNA is TGCAGTGGGACTAGCGGGAGTTGGTACGAGCAGTACTTC.

This clonotype was recorded many times. V is TRBV5-1 and J is TRBJ1-1; D possibly corresponds to TRBD1 (6 bases). The CDR3 has 15 amino acids. Germline assignment: CDR1 SGHRS and CDR2 YFSETQ. The V gene lost 0 bases and the J gene lost 0 bases, with 9 bases spanning the gap. Written as DNA, the CDR3 is TGCGCCAGCAGCTTGGTAACAGGGATGAACACTGAAGCTTTCTTT. This gives the protein CASSLVTGMNTEAFF.

This clonotype was seen a few times. The chain carries TRBV20-1 and TRBJ2-7; D not certain. This CDR3 has 11 residues. V was shortened by 0 bases and J by 4 bases, with 4 bases between the two germline ends. Germline CDR1 is DFQATT and CDR2 is SNEGSKA (reference sequence). The CDR3 region is CSARDAYEQYF. CDR3 in DNA: TGCAGTGCTAGAGATGCATACGAGCAGTACTTC.

The rearrangement joins TRBV20-1 to TRBJ1-2, with 10 bases aligning to TRBD1. V shed 3 bases and J 7 bases; nucleotides not matched to a gene: 5. Germline assignment: CDR1 DFQATT and CDR2 SNEGSKA (reference sequence). The CDR3 spans 13 residues. The CDR3 loop reads CSARTGGDCGYTF. The CDR3 DNA reads TGCAGTGCTAGGACAGGGGGCGACTGTGGCTACACCTTC.

The chain is built from TRBV24-1 and TRBJ2-1; D not certain. Trimming took 7 bases from V and 5 from J, leaving 14 bases between them. Per germline, CDR1 KGHDR and CDR2 SFDVKD. This CDR3 has 14 residues. The CDR3 region is CATRARVPNNEQFF. CDR3 DNA sequence: TGTGCCACCAGGGCCCGGGTTCCGAACAATGAGCAGTTCTTC.

The V call is TRBV19, the J call TRBJ2-1; 8 bases fit TRBD2. The germline gives CDR1 LNHDA, CDR2 SQIVND (reference sequence). The CDR3 sequence is 17 residues long. With 8 bases clipped from V and 8 bases from J, the junction kept 20 bases outside the gene matches. The CDR3: CASQFRVVSGISHEQFF. The CDR3 nucleotides are TGTGCCAGTCAATTCAGGGTGGTTAGCGGGATAAGTCATGAGCAGTTCTTC. The full variable domain, rest sourced from reference TRBV19 and TRBJ2-1, is DGGITQSPKYLFRKEGQNVTLSCEQNLNHDAMYWYRQDPGQGLRLIYYSQIVNDFQKGDIAEGYSVSREKKESFPLTVTSAQKNPTAFYLCASQFRVVSGISHEQFFGPGTRLTVL.

The chain couples TRBV4-1 to TRBJ2-7; TRBD1 aligns across 10 bases. V trimming: 3 bases; J trimming: 2 bases; junction bases outside the gene matches: 7. Germline CDR1 MGHRA, CDR2 YSYEKL. The CDR3 length is 16 residues. DNA for the CDR3: TGCGCCAGCAGCCAGGGACAGGGGCCCCAGCCCTACGAGCAGTACTTC. Translated: CASSQGQGPQPYEQYF.

The CDR3 sequence: CASSLVQREAYEQYF. The DNA for the CDR3 is TGTGCCAGCAGCTTAGTCCAGCGGGAGGCGTACGAGCAGTACTTC. V is TRBV7-2 and J is TRBJ2-7; 9 bases fit TRBD2. The CDR3 is 15 residues long. Germline assignment: CDR1 SGHTA and CDR2 FQGNSA. J was trimmed by 4 bases and V by 1 base; bases with no gene match: 5.

This sequence joins TRBV7-6 and TRBJ2-3; maybe TRBD2 (6 bases). Germline CDR1 SGHVS, CDR2 FNYEAQ. The V end lost 4 bases, the J end lost 1 base, and 15 bases lay between the germline ends. The CDR3 spans 16 residues. CDR3 residues: CASSSSGRPGTDTQYF. DNA of the CDR3: TGTGCCAGCAGCTCCAGCGGGCGCCCTGGCACAGATACGCAGTATTTT. Using reference TRBV7-6 and TRBJ2-3 for the parts outside the CDR3, the full variable domain is GAGVSQSPRYKVTKRGQDVALRCDPISGHVSLYWYRQALGQGPEFLTYFNYEAQQDKSGLPNDRFSAERPEGSISTLTIQRTEQRDSAMYRCASSSSGRPGTDTQYFGPGTRLTVL.

The table lists this clonotype with a few counts. The CDR3 sequence: CASSVGTVNEKLFF. DNA of the CDR3: TGTGCCAGCAGCGTAGGCACCGTTAATGAAAAACTGTTTTTT. The rearrangement joins TRBV9 to TRBJ1-4; D not certain. CDR1 and CDR2 from the germline V gene are SGDLS and YYNGEE. Trimming took 0 bases from V and 4 from J, leaving 7 bases between them. This CDR3 spans 14 amino acids.

The rearrangement uses TRBV5-6 and TRBJ1-2; no reliable D call. The CDR3 runs to 14 residues. The germline gives CDR1 SGHDT, CDR2 YYEEEE. Trimming removed 0 bases from V and 4 bases from J, with 10 bases in between. The DNA of the CDR3 is TGTGCCAGCAGCTTGGCCCAGTCTGGCTATGGCTACACCTTC. Protein: CASSLAQSGYGYTF.

This chain connects TRBV5-6 to TRBJ2-1; 7 bases are shared with TRBD1. The CDR3 length is 17 residues. With V trimmed by 1 base and J by 12 bases, 19 bases remained unmatched. Per the germline V gene, CDR1 is SGHDT and CDR2 is YYEEEE. As DNA, the CDR3 is TGTGCCAGCAGCTTGCGGATCCTGGACAGGATTCCGCGGGCGCAGTTCTTC. Its translation is CASSLRILDRIPRAQFF.

The CDR3 region has the DNA TGTGCCAGCAGCTTTAGCGGGAGGGCCCCAGATACGCAGTATTTT. Translation gives CASSFSGRAPDTQYF. This chain links TRBV5-4 with TRBJ2-3; the match to TRBD2 covers 11 bases. This CDR3 is built from 15 residues. V was pared by 2 bases and J by 4 bases, with 3 bases of the junction left unmatched. Germline CDR1 SGHNT, CDR2 YYREEE (reference sequence).

This sequence joins TRBV18 and TRBJ2-7; TRBD2 agrees at 8 bases. This CDR3 has 16 residues. Germline V gene data show CDR1 as KGHSH and CDR2 as LQKENI. With V trimmed by 4 bases and J by 3 bases, 11 bases remained unmatched. The CDR3 DNA is TGTGCCAGCTCACGGGTCGTCGGAGCGGGAGTCTACGAGCAGTACTTC. Its protein is CASSRVVGAGVYEQYF. Full variable domain (remainder filled in from reference TRBV18 and TRBJ2-7): NAGVMQNPRHLVRRRGQEARLRCSPMKGHSHVYWYRQLPEEGLKFMVYLQKENIIDESGMPKERFSAEFPKEGPSILRIQQVVRGDSAAYFCASSRVVGAGVYEQYFGPGTRLTVT.

The chain joins TRBV6-5 to TRBJ1-1; D uncertain. Germline CDR1 reads MNHEY; CDR2 reads SVGAGI. The CDR3 extends over 12 amino acids. Trimming removed 8 bases at V and 5 bases at J, with 12 bases between. This CDR3 is CASHGVGTEAFF. Here the CDR3 DNA reads TGTGCCAGCCACGGGGTCGGGACTGAAGCTTTCTTT.